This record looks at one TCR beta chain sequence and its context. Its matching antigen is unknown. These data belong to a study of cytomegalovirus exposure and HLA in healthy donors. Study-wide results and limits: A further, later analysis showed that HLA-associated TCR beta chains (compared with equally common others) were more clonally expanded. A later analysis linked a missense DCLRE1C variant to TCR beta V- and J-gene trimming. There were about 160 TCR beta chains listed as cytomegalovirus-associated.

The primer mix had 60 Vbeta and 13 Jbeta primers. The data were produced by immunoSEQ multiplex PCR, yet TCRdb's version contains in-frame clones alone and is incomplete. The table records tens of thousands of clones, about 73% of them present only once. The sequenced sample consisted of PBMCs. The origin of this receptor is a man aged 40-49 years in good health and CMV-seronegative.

CDR3 amino acids: CAISDKRLAGGPRRREQYF. The CDR3 DNA follows: TGTGCCATCAGTGACAAACGACTAGCGGGAGGGCCGCGGCGTCGCGAGCAGTACTTC. The V call is TRBV10-3, the J call TRBJ2-7; 14 nucleotides agree with TRBD2. Germline-derived CDR1 and CDR2 are ENHRY and SYGVKD. V shed 3 bases, J shed 6 bases, and the junction held 16 bases outside the gene matches. The CDR3 totals 19 residues.